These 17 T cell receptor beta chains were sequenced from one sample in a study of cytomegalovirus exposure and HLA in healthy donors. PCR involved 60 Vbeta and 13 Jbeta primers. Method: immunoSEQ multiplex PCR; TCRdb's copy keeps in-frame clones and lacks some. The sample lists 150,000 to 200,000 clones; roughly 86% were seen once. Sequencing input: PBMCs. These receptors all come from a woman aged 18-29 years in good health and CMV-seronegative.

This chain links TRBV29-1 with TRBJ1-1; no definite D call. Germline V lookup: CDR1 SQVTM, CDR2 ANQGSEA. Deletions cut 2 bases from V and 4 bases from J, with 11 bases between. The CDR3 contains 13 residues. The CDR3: CSVERGLSTEAFF. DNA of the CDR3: TGCAGCGTTGAAAGAGGCTTGAGCACTGAAGCTTTCTTT. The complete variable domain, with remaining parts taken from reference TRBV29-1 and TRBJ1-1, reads SAVISQKPSRDICQRGTSLTIQCQVDSQVTMMFWYRQQPGQSLTLIATANQGSEATYESGFVIDKFPISRPNLTFSTLTVSNMSPEDSSIYLCSVERGLSTEAFFGQGTRLTVV.

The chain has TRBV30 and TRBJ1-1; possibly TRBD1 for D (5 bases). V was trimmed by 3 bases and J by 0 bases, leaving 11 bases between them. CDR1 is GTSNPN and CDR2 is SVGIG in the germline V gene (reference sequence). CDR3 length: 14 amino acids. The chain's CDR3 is CAWRAGGMNTEAFF. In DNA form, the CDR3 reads TGTGCCTGGAGGGCGGGGGGGATGAACACTGAAGCTTTCTTT.

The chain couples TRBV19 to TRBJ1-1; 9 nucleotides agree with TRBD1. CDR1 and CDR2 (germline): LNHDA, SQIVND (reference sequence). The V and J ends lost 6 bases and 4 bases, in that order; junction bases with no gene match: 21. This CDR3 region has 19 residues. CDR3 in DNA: TGTGCCAGTAGCCCCGGCCCCGACAGGGGGGCAAGCTTGGGCACTGAAGCTTTCTTT. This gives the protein CASSPGPDRGASLGTEAFF.

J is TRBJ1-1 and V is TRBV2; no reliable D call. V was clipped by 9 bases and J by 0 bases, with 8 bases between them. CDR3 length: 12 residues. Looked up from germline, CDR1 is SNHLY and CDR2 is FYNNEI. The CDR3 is CASFVMNTEAFF. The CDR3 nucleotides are TGTGCCAGTTTTGTCATGAACACTGAAGCTTTCTTT.

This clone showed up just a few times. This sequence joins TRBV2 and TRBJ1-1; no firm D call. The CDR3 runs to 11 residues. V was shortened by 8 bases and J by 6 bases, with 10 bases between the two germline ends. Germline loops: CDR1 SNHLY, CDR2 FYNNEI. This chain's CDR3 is CASVLEAEAFF. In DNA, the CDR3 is TGTGCCAGCGTCCTGGAGGCTGAAGCTTTCTTT. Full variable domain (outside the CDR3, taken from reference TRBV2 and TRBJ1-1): EPEVTQTPSHQVTQMGQEVILRCVPISNHLYFYWYRQILGQKVEFLVSFYNNEISEKSEIFDDQFSVERPDGSNFTLKIRSTKLEDSAMYFCASVLEAEAFFGQGTRLTVV.

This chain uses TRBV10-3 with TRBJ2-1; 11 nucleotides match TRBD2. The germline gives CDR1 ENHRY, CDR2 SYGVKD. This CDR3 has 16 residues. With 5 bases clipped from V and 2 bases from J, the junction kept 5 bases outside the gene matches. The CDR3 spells CAISPLSGGAYNEQFF. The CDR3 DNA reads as TGTGCCATCAGTCCCCTTAGCGGGGGGGCCTACAATGAGCAGTTCTTC.

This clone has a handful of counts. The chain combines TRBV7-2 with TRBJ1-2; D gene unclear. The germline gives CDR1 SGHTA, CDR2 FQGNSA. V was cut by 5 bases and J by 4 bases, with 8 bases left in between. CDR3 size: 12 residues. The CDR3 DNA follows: TGTGCCAGCAGCCCGAACAGCTATGGCTACACCTTC. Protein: CASSPNSYGYTF. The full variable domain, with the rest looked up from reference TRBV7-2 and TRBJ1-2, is GAGVSQSPSNKVTEKGKDVELRCDPISGHTALYWYRQSLGQGLEFLIYFQGNSAPDKSGLPSDRFSAERTGGSVSTLTIQRTQQEDSAVYLCASSPNSYGYTFGSGTRLTVV.

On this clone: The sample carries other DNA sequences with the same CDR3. The CDR3 protein is CASSSSYTDTQYF. The CDR3, as DNA: TGTGCCAGCAGCTCCTCCTACACAGATACGCAGTATTTT. The chain combines TRBV7-2 with TRBJ2-3; no clear D gene. V lost 4 bases and J lost 2, with 7 bases in between. The CDR3 is made up of 13 amino acids. From germline, CDR1 is SGHTA and CDR2 FQGNSA. Using reference TRBV7-2 and TRBJ2-3 for the parts outside the CDR3, the full variable domain is GAGVSQSPSNKVTEKGKDVELRCDPISGHTALYWYRQSLGQGLEFLIYFQGNSAPDKSGLPSDRFSAERTGGSVSTLTIQRTQQEDSAVYLCASSSSYTDTQYFGPGTRLTVL.

CDR3 sequence (DNA): TGCGCCAGCAGCTTGAAGTCCGCGGCCAACGAGCAGTACTTC. Residues: CASSLKSAANEQYF. This sequence joins TRBV5-1 and TRBJ2-7; D not certain. V dropped 1 base and J dropped 5 bases, with 13 bases sitting between them. This CDR3 region has 14 residues. Germline V lookup: CDR1 SGHRS, CDR2 YFSETQ. The variable domain in full, with the rest retrieved from reference TRBV5-1 and TRBJ2-7, is KAGVTQTPRYLIKTRGQQVTLSCSPISGHRSVSWYQQTPGQGLQFLFEYFSETQRNKGNFPGRFSGRQFSNSRSEMNVSTLELGDSALYLCASSLKSAANEQYFGPGTRLTVT.

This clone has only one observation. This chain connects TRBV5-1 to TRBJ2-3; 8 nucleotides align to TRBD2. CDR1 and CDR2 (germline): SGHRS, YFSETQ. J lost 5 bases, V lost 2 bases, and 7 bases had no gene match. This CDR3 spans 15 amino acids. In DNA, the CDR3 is TGCGCCAGCAGCTTCACGGGAGGGCCGGAAGATACGCAGTATTTT. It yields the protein CASSFTGGPEDTQYF.

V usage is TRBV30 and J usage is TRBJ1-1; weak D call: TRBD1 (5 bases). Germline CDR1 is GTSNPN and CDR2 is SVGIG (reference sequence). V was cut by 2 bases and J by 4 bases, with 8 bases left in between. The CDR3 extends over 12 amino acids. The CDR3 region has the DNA TGTGCCTGGAGTTCAGGGCCCACTGAAGCTTTCTTT. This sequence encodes CAWSSGPTEAFF.

In DNA form, the CDR3 reads TGTGCCACCAGGAAACAGGGAATCGAAGCTTTCTTT. Translating it yields CATRKQGIEAFF. J is TRBJ1-1 and V is TRBV15; TRBD1 might be the D (6 bases). Germline assignment: CDR1 LNHNV and CDR2 YYDKDF (reference sequence). The CDR3 is made up of 12 amino acids. V was pared by 6 bases and J by 8 bases, with 13 bases between.

The CDR3 DNA reads TGTGCCAGCAGTTTTTCTGATTCATCGCGAACCTACGAGCAGTACTTC. As protein: CASSFSDSSRTYEQYF. The V gene is TRBV28, the J gene TRBJ2-7; D gene ambiguous. The CDR3 extends over 16 amino acids. V lost 3 bases, J lost 2 bases, and 17 bases lay in between. Germline values: CDR1 MDHEN, CDR2 SYDVKM. The entire variable domain, with the rest obtained from reference TRBV28 and TRBJ2-7, is as follows: DVKVTQSSRYLVKRTGEKVFLECVQDMDHENMFWYRQDPGLGLRLIYFSYDVKMKEKGDIPEGYSVSREKKERFSLILESASTNQTSMYLCASSFSDSSRTYEQYFGPGTRLTVT.

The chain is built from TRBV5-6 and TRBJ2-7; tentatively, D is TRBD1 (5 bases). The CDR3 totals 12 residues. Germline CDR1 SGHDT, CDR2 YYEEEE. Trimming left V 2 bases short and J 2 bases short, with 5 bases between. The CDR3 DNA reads TGTGCCAGCAGCTTCAGGGCCTACGAGCAGTACTTC. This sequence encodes CASSFRAYEQYF.

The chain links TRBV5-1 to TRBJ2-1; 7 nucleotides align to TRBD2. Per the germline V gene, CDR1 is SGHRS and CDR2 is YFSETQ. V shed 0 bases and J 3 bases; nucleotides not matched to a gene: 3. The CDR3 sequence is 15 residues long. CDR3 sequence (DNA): TGCGCCAGCAGCTTGGCCTGGGGGGGCTACAATGAGCAGTTCTTC. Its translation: CASSLAWGGYNEQFF.

DNA of the CDR3: TGTGCCAGCTCACCACTAGCGGGAGGGTACGAGCAGTACTTC. Translating it yields CASSPLAGGYEQYF. The V gene is TRBV18, the J gene TRBJ2-7; TRBD2 aligns across 11 bases. The ends lost 1 base at V and 4 bases at J; junction bases unmatched: 0. The germline V gene has CDR1 KGHSH and CDR2 LQKENI. The CDR3 spans 14 residues.

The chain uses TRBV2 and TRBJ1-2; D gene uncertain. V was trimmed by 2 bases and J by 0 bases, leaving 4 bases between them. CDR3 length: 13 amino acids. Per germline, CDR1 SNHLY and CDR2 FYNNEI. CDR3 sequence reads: CASSETANYGYTF. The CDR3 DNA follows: TGTGCCAGCAGTGAAACAGCTAACTATGGCTACACCTTC.